What follows are 27 T cell receptor beta chains derived from one specimen sequenced in a study of blood T cells in healthy people across ages. Through a sample-barcoded 5' primer and a J-beta primer mix, a second PCR was run for roughly 6 to 12 cycles. TCRdb recomputed calls from the 5' RACE reads with MiXCR, one row per CDR3 protein. The data contain hundreds of thousands of distinct CDR3 sequences, 58% of them singletons. Input material: blood. The receptors derive from a man under 40 in good health.

The chain recombines TRBV7-8 with TRBJ2-6; 14 positions match TRBD2. CDR1 and CDR2 from the germline V gene are SGHVS and FQNEAQ. The CDR3 contains 18 residues. J lost 2 bases, V lost 5 bases, and 5 bases had no gene match. CDR3 sequence reads: CASSLRLAGGAGANVLTF. The CDR3 bases are TGTGCCAGCAGCCTCAGACTAGCGGGGGGGGCTGGGGCCAACGTCCTGACTTTC.

In this sample, this clonotype turned up a few times. The rearrangement links TRBV20-1 to TRBJ2-3; D is possibly TRBD2 (6 bases). Germline CDR1 is DFQATT and CDR2 is SNEGSKA (reference sequence). The CDR3 loop spans 13 amino acids. V gave up 1 base and J gave up 6 bases, with 11 bases separating them. The CDR3 is CSARVPSGDTQYF. CDR3 bases: TGCAGTGCTAGAGTTCCAAGCGGGGATACGCAGTATTTT.

This rearrangement joins TRBV7-9 to TRBJ2-3; TRBD2 agrees at 7 bases. The CDR3 spans 13 residues. With 5 bases clipped from V and 7 bases from J, the junction kept 6 bases outside the gene matches. Germline V gene sequence: CDR1 SEHNR, CDR2 FQNEAQ (reference sequence). In DNA, the CDR3 is TGTGCCAGCAGCCCAGGACTAGTCTATACGCAGTATTTT. The encoded protein is CASSPGLVYTQYF.

This clonotype was observed a few times. V gene TRBV7-2 combines with J gene TRBJ2-4; 8 bases are a match to TRBD1. The end of the DNA is better explained by TRBJ2-5, so the J call may be wrong. Germline V gene lookup returns CDR1 SGHTA and CDR2 FQGNSA. This CDR3 is built from 13 residues. The CDR3 region is CASTRDRQETQYF. DNA for the CDR3: TGTGCCAGCACCAGGGACAGGCAAGAGACCCAGTACTTC.

The gene calls are TRBV12-3 or TRBV12-4 and TRBJ2-6; D gene ambiguous. The V gene lost 3 bases and the J gene lost 0 bases, with 6 bases spanning the gap. CDR3 length equals 15 residues. CDR3 loop: CASSFISSGANVLTF. The CDR3 nucleotides are TGTGCCAGCAGTTTTATATCCTCTGGGGCCAACGTCCTGACTTTC.

The V and J genes are TRBV11-2 and TRBJ2-1; 7 nucleotides match TRBD2. The CDR3 is 17 amino acids. The germline gives CDR1 SGHAT, CDR2 FQNNGV. V gave up 2 bases and J gave up 0 bases; unmatched junction bases: 7. This CDR3 is CASSLRWGGVSYNEQFF. The DNA for the CDR3 is TGTGCCAGCAGCTTACGGTGGGGGGGGGTCTCCTACAATGAGCAGTTCTTC.

This rearrangement joins TRBV7-9 to TRBJ2-5; D call uncertain. The J call could be wrong; TRBJ2-7 is a better fit for the DNA end. Germline V CDR1 and CDR2: SEHNR, FQNEAQ (reference sequence). This CDR3 contains 12 residues. The CDR3 coding sequence is TGTGCCAGCAGCCCTCATGGGAACGAGCAGTACTTC. Translated, it gives CASSPHGNEQYF.

The chain recombines TRBV4-1 with TRBJ1-6, with 8 bases matching TRBD1. The CDR3 consists of 15 residues. Looked up from germline, CDR1 is MGHRA and CDR2 is YSYEKL. V was clipped by 3 bases and J by 6 bases; unmatched bases: 4. The CDR3 bases are TGCGCCAGCAGCCAGGACAGGGTGAGTAATTCACCCCTCCACTTT. Translating it yields CASSQDRVSNSPLHF.

This chain connects TRBV5-6 to TRBJ1-5; the match to TRBD1 covers 11 bases. The CDR3 has 16 amino acids. CDR1 is SGHDT and CDR2 is YYEEEE in the germline V gene. The trim removed 4 bases at V and 7 bases at J, leaving 10 bases unmatched. Here the CDR3 DNA reads TGTGCCAGCAGCCGGACAGGGGGCGGATCCGGGCAGCCCCAGCATTTT. Its protein product is CASSRTGGGSGQPQHF.

The chain combines TRBV6-5 with TRBJ2-4; 7 bases line up with TRBD1. CDR3 length: 14 residues. The V gene's germline CDR1 is MNHEY and CDR2 SVGAGI. Unmatched junction bases numbered 14, after V lost 5 bases and J lost 13 bases. DNA for the CDR3: TGTGCCAGCAGTCACCAGGGGGACGCGGAAGAGCAGTACTTC. Protein product: CASSHQGDAEEQYF.

This chain uses TRBV4-3 with TRBJ2-6; unclear D gene. The CDR3 contains 16 residues. Germline CDR1 reads LGHNA; CDR2 reads YSLEER. Between the trimmed V and J ends, which lost 5 bases and 4 bases, there was a span of 15 bases. CDR3 sequence: CASSSSPGAGANVLTF. For the CDR3, the DNA is TGCGCCAGCAGCTCATCCCCCGGCGCCGGGGCCAACGTCCTGACTTTC.

This clonotype was counted between two and nine times. V gene TRBV6-2 or TRBV6-3 combines with J gene TRBJ2-5, with 12 nucleotides matching TRBD1. Unmatched junction bases numbered 6, after V lost 5 bases and J lost 5 bases. The CDR3 has 15 amino acids. Germline CDR1 and CDR2: MNHEY and SVGEGT. CDR3 DNA sequence: TGTGCCAGCAGTCCCGGGACAGGGGGCTGGGAGACCCAGTACTTC. This gives the protein CASSPGTGGWETQYF.

The chain couples TRBV15 to TRBJ2-5; D unresolved. CDR3 length: 13 residues. Germline values: CDR1 LNHNV, CDR2 YYDKDF (reference sequence). V was clipped by 2 bases and J by 2 bases, with 6 bases between them. CDR3 DNA: TGTGCCACCAGCAGACGACTGCAAGAGACCCAGTACTTC. Its protein product is CATSRRLQETQYF.

The chain carries TRBV29-1 and TRBJ2-7; TRBD1 might be the D (5 bases). The J call could be wrong; TRBJ2-5 is a better fit for the DNA end. The CDR3 totals 12 residues. CDR1 and CDR2 from the germline V gene are SQVTM and ANQGSEA. The chain's CDR3 is CSVDGQKETQYF. The CDR3 coding sequence is TGCAGCGTTGATGGACAAAAAGAGACCCAGTACTTC.

This clonotype was counted between two and nine times. V is TRBV6-1 and J is TRBJ1-5; D may be TRBD1 (5 bases). CDR3 length: 17 residues. Trimming cost V 6 bases and J 4 bases, with 22 bases left between them. Germline-derived CDR1 and CDR2 are MNHNS and SASEGT. CDR3 region: CASSHKWGSDQNQPQHF. CDR3 nucleotides: TGTGCCAGCAGCCACAAATGGGGCTCGGATCAGAATCAGCCCCAGCATTTT.

The J gene is TRBJ1-4, the V gene TRBV27; 8 bases line up with TRBD1. V lost 10 bases to trimming and J lost 5 bases; unmatched junction nucleotides: 3. CDR1 and CDR2 (germline): MNHEY, SMNVEV (reference sequence). The CDR3 sequence is 12 residues long. The CDR3 sequence: CATRTGNEKLFF. CDR3 nucleotide sequence: TGTGCCACACGGACAGGGAATGAAAAACTGTTTTTT. Variable domain in full (rest from reference TRBV27 and TRBJ1-4): EAQVTQNPRYLITVTGKKLTVTCSQNMNHEYMSWYRQDPGLGLRQIYYSMNVEVTDKGDVPEGYKVSRKEKRNFPLILESPSPNQTSLYFCATRTGNEKLFFGSGTQLSVL.

The genes are TRBV4-2 and TRBJ2-7, with D unclear. Germline CDR1 LGHNA, CDR2 YNFKEQ. The CDR3 has 14 residues. V shed 0 bases and J shed 2 bases, with 8 bases lying between them. DNA for the CDR3: TGTGCCAGCAGCCAAGAGGCGACGACCTACGAGCAGTACTTC. Translated, it gives CASSQEATTYEQYF.

This sequence joins TRBV7-2 and TRBJ1-2, with D possibly being TRBD1 (6 bases). The CDR3 loop spans 16 amino acids. Trimming left V 5 bases short and J 2 bases short, with 18 bases between. Germline V gives CDR1 SGHTA, CDR2 FQGNSA. The CDR3, as DNA: TGTGCCAGCAGCCCCTTCGGACAGATGAGGAACTATGGCTACACCTTC. This sequence encodes CASSPFGQMRNYGYTF.

The chain links TRBV29-1 to TRBJ2-7; 10 positions match TRBD2. The germline V gene has CDR1 SQVTM and CDR2 ANQGSEA. With 4 bases clipped from V and 3 bases from J, the junction kept 9 bases outside the gene matches. CDR3 size: 15 residues. The CDR3 bases are TGCAGCGTTGGACCAGTAGCGGGGGGTTTCTACGAGCAGTACTTC. This codes for CSVGPVAGGFYEQYF.

The chain recombines TRBV28 with TRBJ2-1; D gene ambiguous. CDR1 MDHEN and CDR2 SYDVKM come from the germline V gene. V lost 2 bases, J lost 8 bases, and 10 bases lay in between. CDR3 length: 13 amino acids. This CDR3 is CASSLKIVDEQFF. In DNA, the CDR3 is TGTGCCAGCAGTTTAAAGATTGTGGATGAGCAGTTCTTC.

This clonotype was counted once. The chain joins TRBV7-2 to TRBJ2-5; D might be TRBD2 (5 bases). This CDR3 has 13 residues. Trimming shortened V by 5 bases and J by 5 bases, and 12 bases separated the two germline ends. Germline V gene sequence: CDR1 SGHTA, CDR2 FQGNSA. The CDR3 spells CASSRREFETQYF. The CDR3 nucleotides read TGTGCCAGCAGCCGACGGGAATTCGAGACCCAGTACTTC. Based on the CDR3 plus reference TRBV7-2 and TRBJ2-5, the full variable domain is GAGVSQSPSNKVTEKGKDVELRCDPISGHTALYWYRQSLGQGLEFLIYFQGNSAPDKSGLPSDRFSAERTGGSVSTLTIQRTQQEDSAVYLCASSRREFETQYFGPGTRLLVL.

On this clonotype: A much larger clone is a single base away; this may be a read error. The chain employs TRBV6-5 and TRBJ2-7; 9 nucleotides agree with TRBD1. This CDR3 region has 14 residues. In germline, CDR1 is MNHEY, CDR2 SVGAGI. Trimming at V came to 2 bases and at J to 2 bases, leaving 1 base not matched to a gene. In nucleotides, the CDR3 is TGTGCCAGCAGTTACAGGACAGGGGCCTACGAGCAGTACTTC. It specifies CASSYRTGAYEQYF.

This sequence joins TRBV9 and TRBJ1-2; D might be TRBD1 (5 bases). Germline V gene data show CDR1 as SGDLS and CDR2 as YYNGEE. Trimming removed 0 bases from V and 8 bases from J, with 17 bases in between. The CDR3 consists of 15 residues. For the CDR3, the DNA is TGTGCCAGCAGCGTAGGGGACCCTTTGCAGAAGGGCTACACCTTC. It translates to CASSVGDPLQKGYTF.

A few counts support this clonotype. The V and J genes are TRBV21-1 and TRBJ2-5; the table's D call of TRBD2 was not tested on the DNA. The J call may be wrong; the DNA end is better matched by TRBJ2-7. TRBV21-1 is noted as a pseudogene. There are 15 residues in the CDR3. CDR3 sequence (DNA): TGTGCCAGCAGCTCAAGACTAGTGAAATCCTACGAGCAGTACTTC. Amino acids: CASSSRLVKSYEQYF.

The rearrangement joins TRBV10-3 to TRBJ2-6, with TRBD1 matching 9 bases. J gave up 1 base and V 2 bases, and 3 bases lay outside the gene matches. The CDR3 runs 17 residues. Looked up from germline, CDR1 is ENHRY and CDR2 is SYGVKD. The chain's CDR3 is CAISETGGASGANVLTF. Written as DNA, the CDR3 is TGTGCCATCAGTGAGACAGGGGGCGCGTCTGGGGCCAACGTCCTGACTTTC.

The chain combines TRBV6-1 with TRBJ1-3; D is uncertain. Trimming shortened V by 6 bases and J by 0 bases, and 24 bases separated the two germline ends. Germline assignment: CDR1 MNHNS and CDR2 SASEGT. CDR3 length equals 19 residues. The DNA for the CDR3 is TGTGCCAGCAGCAAAACCTACTCAATACAGCCTTTCTCTGGAAACACCATATATTTT. It specifies CASSKTYSIQPFSGNTIYF.

This chain uses TRBV7-2 with TRBJ2-3; 11 positions agree with TRBD2. The CDR3 consists of 16 residues. The germline V gene encodes CDR1 SGHTA and CDR2 FQGNSA. V lost 1 base, J lost 4 bases, and 4 bases stayed unmatched. The CDR3, as DNA: TGTGCCAGCAGCTTAGATAGCGGGGGGGCCGCAGATACGCAGTATTTT. It yields the protein CASSLDSGGAADTQYF. The whole variable domain, filled in from reference TRBV7-2 and TRBJ2-3, reads GAGVSQSPSNKVTEKGKDVELRCDPISGHTALYWYRQSLGQGLEFLIYFQGNSAPDKSGLPSDRFSAERTGGSVSTLTIQRTQQEDSAVYLCASSLDSGGAADTQYFGPGTRLTVL.